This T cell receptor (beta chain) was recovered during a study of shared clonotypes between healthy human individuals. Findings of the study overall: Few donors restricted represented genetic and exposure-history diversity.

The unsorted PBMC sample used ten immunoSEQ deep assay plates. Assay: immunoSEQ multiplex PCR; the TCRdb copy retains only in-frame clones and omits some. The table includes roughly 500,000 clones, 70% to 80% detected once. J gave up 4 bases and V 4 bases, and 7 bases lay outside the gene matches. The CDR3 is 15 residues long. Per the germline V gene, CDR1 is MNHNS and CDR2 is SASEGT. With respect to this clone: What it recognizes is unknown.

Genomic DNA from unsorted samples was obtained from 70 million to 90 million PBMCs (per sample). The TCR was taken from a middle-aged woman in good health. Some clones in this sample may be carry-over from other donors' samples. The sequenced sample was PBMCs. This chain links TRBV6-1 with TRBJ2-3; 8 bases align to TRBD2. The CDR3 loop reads CASSVGRAPSDTQYF. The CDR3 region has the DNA TGTGCCAGCAGTGTCGGGAGGGCTCCGTCAGATACGCAGTATTTT.